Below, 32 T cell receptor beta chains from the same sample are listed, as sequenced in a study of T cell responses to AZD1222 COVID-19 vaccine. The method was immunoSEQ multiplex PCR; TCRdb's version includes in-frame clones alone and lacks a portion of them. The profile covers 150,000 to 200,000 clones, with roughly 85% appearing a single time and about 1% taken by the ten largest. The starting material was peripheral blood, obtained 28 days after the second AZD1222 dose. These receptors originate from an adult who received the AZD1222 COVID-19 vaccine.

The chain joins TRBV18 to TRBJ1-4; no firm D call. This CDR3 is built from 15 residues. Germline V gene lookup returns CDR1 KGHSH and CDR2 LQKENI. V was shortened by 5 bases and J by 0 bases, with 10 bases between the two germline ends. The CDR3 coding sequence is TGTGCCAGCTCATCATACAGAGCAACTAATGAAAAACTGTTTTTT. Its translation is CASSSYRATNEKLFF. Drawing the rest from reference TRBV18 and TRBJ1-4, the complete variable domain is NAGVMQNPRHLVRRRGQEARLRCSPMKGHSHVYWYRQLPEEGLKFMVYLQKENIIDESGMPKERFSAEFPKEGPSILRIQQVVRGDSAAYFCASSSYRATNEKLFFGSGTQLSVL.

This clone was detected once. DNA for the CDR3: TGTGCCAGCAGCCGGATACCAACTAATGAAAAACTGTTTTTT. Translated: CASSRIPTNEKLFF. The gene calls are TRBV11-2 and TRBJ1-4; D not resolved. Deletions cut 5 bases from V and 0 bases from J, with 7 bases between. The germline V gene encodes CDR1 SGHAT and CDR2 FQNNGV. This CDR3 comprises 14 residues.

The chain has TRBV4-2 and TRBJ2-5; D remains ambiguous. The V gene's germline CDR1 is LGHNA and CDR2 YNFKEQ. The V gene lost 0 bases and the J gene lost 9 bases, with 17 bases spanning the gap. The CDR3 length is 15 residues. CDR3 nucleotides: TGTGCCAGCAGCCAAGATTGGACCCCGGGTGTGGCCCAGTACTTC. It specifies CASSQDWTPGVAQYF.

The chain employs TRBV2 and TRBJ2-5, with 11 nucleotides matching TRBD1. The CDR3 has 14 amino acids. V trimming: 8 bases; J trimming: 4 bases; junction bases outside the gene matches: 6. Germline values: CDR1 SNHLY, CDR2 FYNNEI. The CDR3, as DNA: TGTGCCAGCGAGCAGGGACAGGGGGGAGAGACCCAGTACTTC. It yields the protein CASEQGQGGETQYF.

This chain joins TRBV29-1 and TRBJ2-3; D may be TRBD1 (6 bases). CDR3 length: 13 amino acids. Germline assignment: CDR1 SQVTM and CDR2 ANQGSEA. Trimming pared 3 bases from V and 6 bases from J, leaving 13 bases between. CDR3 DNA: TGCAGCGTTGATTGGGGGCAGGGGGATACGCAGTATTTT. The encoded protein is CSVDWGQGDTQYF.

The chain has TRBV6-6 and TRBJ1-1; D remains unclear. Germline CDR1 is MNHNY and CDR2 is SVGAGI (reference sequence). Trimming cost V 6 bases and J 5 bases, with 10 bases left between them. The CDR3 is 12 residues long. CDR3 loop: CASRYSGTEAFF. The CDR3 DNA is TGTGCCAGCAGGTATTCCGGGACTGAAGCTTTCTTT.

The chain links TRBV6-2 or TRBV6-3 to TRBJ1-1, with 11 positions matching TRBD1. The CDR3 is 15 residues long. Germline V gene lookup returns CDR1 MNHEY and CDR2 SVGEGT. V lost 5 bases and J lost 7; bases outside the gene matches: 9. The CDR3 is CASSPGTGGGFEAFF. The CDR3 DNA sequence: TGTGCCAGCAGTCCCGGGACAGGGGGGGGCTTTGAAGCTTTCTTT.

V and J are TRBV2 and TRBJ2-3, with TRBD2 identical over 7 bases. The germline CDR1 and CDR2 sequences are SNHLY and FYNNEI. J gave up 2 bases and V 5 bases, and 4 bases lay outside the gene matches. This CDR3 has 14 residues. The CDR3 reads CASSKTSYTDTQYF. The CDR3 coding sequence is TGTGCCAGCAGTAAGACTAGCTACACAGATACGCAGTATTTT. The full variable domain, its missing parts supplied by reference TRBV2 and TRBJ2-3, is EPEVTQTPSHQVTQMGQEVILRCVPISNHLYFYWYRQILGQKVEFLVSFYNNEISEKSEIFDDQFSVERPDGSNFTLKIRSTKLEDSAMYFCASSKTSYTDTQYFGPGTRLTVL.

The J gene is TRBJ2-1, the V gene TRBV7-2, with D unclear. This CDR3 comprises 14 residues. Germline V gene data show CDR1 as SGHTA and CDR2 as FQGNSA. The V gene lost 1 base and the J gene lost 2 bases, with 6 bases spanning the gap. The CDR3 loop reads CASSLGSPYNEQFF. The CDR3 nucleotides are TGTGCCAGCAGCTTAGGGTCCCCCTACAATGAGCAGTTCTTC.

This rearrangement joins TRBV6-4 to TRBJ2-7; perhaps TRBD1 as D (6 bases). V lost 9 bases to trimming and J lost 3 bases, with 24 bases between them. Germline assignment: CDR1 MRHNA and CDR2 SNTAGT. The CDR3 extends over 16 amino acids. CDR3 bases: TGTGCCAGAGAGAAGGACAGACTCATGGGCAACTACGAGCAGTACTTC. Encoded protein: CAREKDRLMGNYEQYF.

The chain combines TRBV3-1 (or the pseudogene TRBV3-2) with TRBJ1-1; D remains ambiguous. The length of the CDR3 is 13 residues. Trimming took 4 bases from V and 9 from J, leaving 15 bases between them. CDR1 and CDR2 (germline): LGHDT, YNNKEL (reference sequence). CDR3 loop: CASSRRSQIKAFF. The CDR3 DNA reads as TGTGCCAGCAGCCGACGGTCCCAGATTAAAGCTTTCTTT.

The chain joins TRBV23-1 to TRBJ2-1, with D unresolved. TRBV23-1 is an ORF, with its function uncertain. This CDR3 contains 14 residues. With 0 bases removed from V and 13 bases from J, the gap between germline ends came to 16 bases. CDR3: CASSQSDPWPSQFF. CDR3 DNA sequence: TGCGCCAGCAGTCAATCTGACCCCTGGCCCTCCCAGTTCTTC.

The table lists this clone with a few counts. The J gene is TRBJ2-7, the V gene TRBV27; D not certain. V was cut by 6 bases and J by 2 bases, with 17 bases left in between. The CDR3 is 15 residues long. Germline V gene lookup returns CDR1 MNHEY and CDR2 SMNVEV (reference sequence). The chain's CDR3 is CASRSSRARTYEQYF. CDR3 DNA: TGTGCCAGCAGATCCAGCCGGGCCCGTACCTACGAGCAGTACTTC.

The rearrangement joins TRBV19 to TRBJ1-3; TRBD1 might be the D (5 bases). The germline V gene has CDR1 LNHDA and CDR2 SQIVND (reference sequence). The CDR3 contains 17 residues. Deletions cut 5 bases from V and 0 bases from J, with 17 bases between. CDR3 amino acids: CASSGHQGTISGNTIYF. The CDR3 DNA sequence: TGTGCCAGTAGTGGCCACCAAGGGACCATCTCTGGAAACACCATATATTTT.

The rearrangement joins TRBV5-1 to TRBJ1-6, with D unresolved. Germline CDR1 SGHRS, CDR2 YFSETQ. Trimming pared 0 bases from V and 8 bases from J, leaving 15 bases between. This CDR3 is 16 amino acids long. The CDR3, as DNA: TGCGCCAGCAGCTTGGGTGGGCCTCACTACGATTCACCCCTCCACTTT. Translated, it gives CASSLGGPHYDSPLHF. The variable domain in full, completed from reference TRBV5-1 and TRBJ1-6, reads KAGVTQTPRYLIKTRGQQVTLSCSPISGHRSVSWYQQTPGQGLQFLFEYFSETQRNKGNFPGRFSGRQFSNSRSEMNVSTLELGDSALYLCASSLGGPHYDSPLHFGNGTRLTVT.

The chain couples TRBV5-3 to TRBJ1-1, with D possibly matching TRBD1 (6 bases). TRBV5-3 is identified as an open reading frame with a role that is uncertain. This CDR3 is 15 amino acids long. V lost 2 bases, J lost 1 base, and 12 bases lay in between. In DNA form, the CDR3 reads TGTGCCAGAAGCTTTCCAGGGGCGGGGAACACTGAAGCTTTCTTT. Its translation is CARSFPGAGNTEAFF.

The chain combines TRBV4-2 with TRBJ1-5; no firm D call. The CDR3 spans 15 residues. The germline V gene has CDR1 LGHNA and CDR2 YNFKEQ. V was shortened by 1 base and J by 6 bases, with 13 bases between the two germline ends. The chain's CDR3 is CASSQGTAPSQPQHF. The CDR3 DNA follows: TGTGCCAGCAGCCAAGGAACAGCTCCAAGTCAGCCCCAGCATTTT.

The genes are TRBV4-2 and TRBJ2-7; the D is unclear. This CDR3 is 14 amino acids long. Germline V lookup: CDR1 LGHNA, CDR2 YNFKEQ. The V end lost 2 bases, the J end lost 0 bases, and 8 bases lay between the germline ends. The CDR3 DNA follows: TGTGCCAGCAGCCAACCCCTTTCCTCCTACGAGCAGTACTTC. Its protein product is CASSQPLSSYEQYF.

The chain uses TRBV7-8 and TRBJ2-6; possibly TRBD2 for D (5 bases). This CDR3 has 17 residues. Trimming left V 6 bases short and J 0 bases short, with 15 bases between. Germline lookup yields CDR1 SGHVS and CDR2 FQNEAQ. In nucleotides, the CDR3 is TGTGCCAGCAGTCGTGGGGAGCGGAACTCTGGGGCCAACGTCCTGACTTTC. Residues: CASSRGERNSGANVLTF.

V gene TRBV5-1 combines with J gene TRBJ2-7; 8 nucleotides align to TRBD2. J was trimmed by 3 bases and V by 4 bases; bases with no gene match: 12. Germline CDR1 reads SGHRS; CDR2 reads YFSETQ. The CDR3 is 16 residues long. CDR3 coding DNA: TGCGCCAGCAGCGAAGTGGCGGGGGGCGATATCTACGAGCAGTACTTC. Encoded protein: CASSEVAGGDIYEQYF.

CDR3 region: CASSFGTGDYGYTF. CDR3 in DNA: TGTGCCAGCAGCTTCGGGACAGGAGACTATGGCTACACCTTC. This chain links TRBV7-8 with TRBJ1-2, with 8 bases that match TRBD1. Germline assignment: CDR1 SGHVS and CDR2 FQNEAQ. CDR3 size: 14 residues. The V and J ends lost 3 bases and 3 bases, in that order; junction bases with no gene match: 3.

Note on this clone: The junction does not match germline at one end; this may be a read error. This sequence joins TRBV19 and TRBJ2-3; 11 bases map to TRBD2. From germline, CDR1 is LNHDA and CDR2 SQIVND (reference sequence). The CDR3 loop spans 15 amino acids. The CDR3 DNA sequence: TGTGCCAGTAGAATAGCGGGGGGGGCGGCGGATACGCAGTATTTT. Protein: CASRIAGGAADTQYF.

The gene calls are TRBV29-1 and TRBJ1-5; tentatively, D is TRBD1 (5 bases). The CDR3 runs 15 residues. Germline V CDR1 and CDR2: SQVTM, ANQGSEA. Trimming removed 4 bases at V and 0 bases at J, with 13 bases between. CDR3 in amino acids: CSVVSGTDSNQPQHF. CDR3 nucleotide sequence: TGCAGCGTTGTAAGTGGGACGGATAGCAATCAGCCCCAGCATTTT.

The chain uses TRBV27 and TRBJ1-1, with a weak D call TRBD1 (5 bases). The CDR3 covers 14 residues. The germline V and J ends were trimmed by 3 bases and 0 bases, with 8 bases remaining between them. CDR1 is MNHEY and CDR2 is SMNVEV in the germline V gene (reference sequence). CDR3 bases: TGTGCCAGCAGTTTGTACAGGATGAACACTGAAGCTTTCTTT. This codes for CASSLYRMNTEAFF.

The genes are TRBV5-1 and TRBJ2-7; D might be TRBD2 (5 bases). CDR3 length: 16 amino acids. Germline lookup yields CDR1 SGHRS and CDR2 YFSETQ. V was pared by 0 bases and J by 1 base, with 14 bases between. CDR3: CASSLAGVATSYEQYF. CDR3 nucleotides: TGCGCCAGCAGCTTGGCCGGGGTAGCGACGTCCTACGAGCAGTACTTC. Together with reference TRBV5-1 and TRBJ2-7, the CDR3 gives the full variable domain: KAGVTQTPRYLIKTRGQQVTLSCSPISGHRSVSWYQQTPGQGLQFLFEYFSETQRNKGNFPGRFSGRQFSNSRSEMNVSTLELGDSALYLCASSLAGVATSYEQYFGPGTRLTVT.

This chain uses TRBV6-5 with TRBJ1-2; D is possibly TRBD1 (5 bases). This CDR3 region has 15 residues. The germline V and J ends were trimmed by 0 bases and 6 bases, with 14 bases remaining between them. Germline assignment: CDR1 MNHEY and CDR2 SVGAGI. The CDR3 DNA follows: TGTGCCAGCAGTTACTCGTCCCAAGGGGTGAATGGCTACACCTTC. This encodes CASSYSSQGVNGYTF.

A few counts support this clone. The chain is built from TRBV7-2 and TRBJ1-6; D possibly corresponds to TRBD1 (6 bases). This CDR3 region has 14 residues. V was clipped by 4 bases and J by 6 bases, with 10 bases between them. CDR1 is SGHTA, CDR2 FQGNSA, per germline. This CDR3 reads CASSSTGLNSPLHF. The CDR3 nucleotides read TGTGCCAGCAGCTCTACAGGGCTTAATTCACCCCTCCACTTT. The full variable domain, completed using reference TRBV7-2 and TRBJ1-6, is GAGVSQSPSNKVTEKGKDVELRCDPISGHTALYWYRQSLGQGLEFLIYFQGNSAPDKSGLPSDRFSAERTGGSVSTLTIQRTQQEDSAVYLCASSSTGLNSPLHFGNGTRLTVT.

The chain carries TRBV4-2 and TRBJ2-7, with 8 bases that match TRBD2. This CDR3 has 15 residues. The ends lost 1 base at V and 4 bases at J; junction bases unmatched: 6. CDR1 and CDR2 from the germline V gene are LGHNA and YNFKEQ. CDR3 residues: CASSQGLALGYEQYF. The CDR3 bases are TGTGCCAGCAGCCAAGGACTAGCGCTGGGGTACGAGCAGTACTTC.

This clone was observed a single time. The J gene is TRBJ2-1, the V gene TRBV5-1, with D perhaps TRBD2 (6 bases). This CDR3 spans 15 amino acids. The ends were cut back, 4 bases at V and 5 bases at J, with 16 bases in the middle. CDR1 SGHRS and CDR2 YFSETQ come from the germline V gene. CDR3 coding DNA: TGCGCCAGCAGCCTGACTAGTTCGAGTCACAATGAGCAGTTCTTC. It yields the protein CASSLTSSSHNEQFF.

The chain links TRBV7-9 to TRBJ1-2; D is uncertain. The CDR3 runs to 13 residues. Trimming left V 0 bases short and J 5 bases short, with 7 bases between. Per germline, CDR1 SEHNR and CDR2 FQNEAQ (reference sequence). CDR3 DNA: TGTGCCAGCAGCTTAGCCGGGCCGTATGGCTACACCTTC. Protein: CASSLAGPYGYTF.

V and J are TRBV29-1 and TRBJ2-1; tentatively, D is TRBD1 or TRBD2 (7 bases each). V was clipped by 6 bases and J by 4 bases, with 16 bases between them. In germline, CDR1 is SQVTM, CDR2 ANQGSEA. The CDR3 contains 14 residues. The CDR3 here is CSVGSGTVYNEQFF. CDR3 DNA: TGCAGCGTGGGGAGCGGGACAGTATACAATGAGCAGTTCTTC.

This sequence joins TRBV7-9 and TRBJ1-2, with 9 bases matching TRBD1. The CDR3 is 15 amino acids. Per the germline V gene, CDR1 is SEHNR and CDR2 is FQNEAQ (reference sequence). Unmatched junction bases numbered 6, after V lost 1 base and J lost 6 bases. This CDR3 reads CASSLVTGGFDGYTF. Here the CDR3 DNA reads TGTGCCAGCAGCTTAGTTACAGGGGGCTTTGATGGCTACACCTTC.